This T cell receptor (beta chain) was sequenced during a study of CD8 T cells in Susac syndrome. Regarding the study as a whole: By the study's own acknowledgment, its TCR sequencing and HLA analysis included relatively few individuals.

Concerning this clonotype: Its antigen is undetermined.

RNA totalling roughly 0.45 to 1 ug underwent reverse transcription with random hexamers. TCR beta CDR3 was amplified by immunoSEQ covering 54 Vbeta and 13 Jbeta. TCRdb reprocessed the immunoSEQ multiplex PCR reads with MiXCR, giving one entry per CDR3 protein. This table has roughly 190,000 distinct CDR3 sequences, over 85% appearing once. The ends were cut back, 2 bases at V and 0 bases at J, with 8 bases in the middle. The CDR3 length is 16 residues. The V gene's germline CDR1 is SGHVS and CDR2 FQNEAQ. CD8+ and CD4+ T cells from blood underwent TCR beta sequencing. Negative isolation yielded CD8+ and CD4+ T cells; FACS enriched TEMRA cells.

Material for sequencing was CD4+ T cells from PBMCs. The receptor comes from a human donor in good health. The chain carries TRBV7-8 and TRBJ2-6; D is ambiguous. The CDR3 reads CASSLSLSSGANVLTF. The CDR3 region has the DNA TGTGCCAGCAGCTTAAGCCTCTCCTCTGGGGCCAACGTCCTGACTTTC.